These 15 T cell receptor beta chains were all obtained from the same sample, sequenced in a study of cytomegalovirus exposure and HLA in healthy donors. TCRdb's copy holds only in-frame clones and misses some; the assay was immunoSEQ multiplex PCR. The top ten hold under 0.95% of the sample, which has around 400,000 clones, roughly 89% seen once. Sample: PBMCs. These receptors originate from a woman under 30 in good health and CMV-seronegative.

V gene TRBV28 combines with J gene TRBJ2-5, with TRBD1 matching 7 bases. In germline, CDR1 is MDHEN, CDR2 SYDVKM. The trim removed 6 bases at V and 4 bases at J, leaving 2 bases unmatched. There are 12 residues in the CDR3. CDR3 in amino acids: CASRHRGETQYF. CDR3 coding DNA: TGTGCCAGCAGGCACAGGGGAGAGACCCAGTACTTC.

The chain links TRBV27 to TRBJ2-3; D might be TRBD2 (6 bases). Between the trimmed V and J ends, which lost 7 bases and 2 bases, there was a span of 10 bases. The CDR3 runs to 13 residues. CDR1 and CDR2 (germline): MNHEY, SMNVEV (reference sequence). CDR3 protein: CASTLANTDTQYF. The CDR3 nucleotides are TGTGCCAGCACACTAGCAAACACAGATACGCAGTATTTT.

This chain links TRBV4-2 with TRBJ2-1, with TRBD2 identical over 10 bases. Germline CDR1 reads LGHNA; CDR2 reads YNFKEQ. CDR3 size: 17 residues. V shed 1 base and J 3 bases; nucleotides not matched to a gene: 6. The CDR3 protein is CASSQGLAGEDYNEQFF. DNA of the CDR3: TGTGCCAGCAGCCAAGGCCTAGCGGGGGAAGACTACAATGAGCAGTTCTTC.

V usage is TRBV30 and J usage is TRBJ2-1, with TRBD2 matching over 7 bases. Looked up from germline, CDR1 is GTSNPN and CDR2 is SVGIG (reference sequence). The CDR3 length is 15 residues. Trimming removed 4 bases from V and 8 bases from J; junction bases left unmatched: 14. This CDR3 reads CAWNVRGRRLDEQFF. The CDR3 DNA sequence: TGTGCCTGGAACGTACGCGGGAGACGACTCGATGAGCAGTTCTTC.

J is TRBJ1-2 and V is TRBV27; TRBD1 is a possible D gene (5 bases). Germline CDR1 reads MNHEY; CDR2 reads SMNVEV (reference sequence). Trimming left V 0 bases short and J 0 bases short, with 11 bases between. This CDR3 has 16 amino acids. The CDR3 DNA is TGTGCCAGCAGTTTATCGATCGGGGGAGCTAACTATGGCTACACCTTC. As protein: CASSLSIGGANYGYTF.

J is TRBJ1-2 and V is TRBV7-9; 7 nucleotides match TRBD1. CDR3 length: 17 residues. The V segment lost 7 bases and the J segment 8 bases; nucleotides outside the gene matches: 22. Germline V gene sequence: CDR1 SEHNR, CDR2 FQNEAQ (reference sequence). The DNA of the CDR3 is TGTGCCAGCAACCCTCTCGCCGACAGCCAGACAGGGTTGGGCTACACCTTC. It specifies CASNPLADSQTGLGYTF.

The genes are TRBV2 and TRBJ2-2, with 16 nucleotides matching TRBD2. This CDR3 is built from 19 residues. V shed 1 base, J shed 7 bases, and the junction held 9 bases outside the gene matches. The germline V gene encodes CDR1 SNHLY and CDR2 FYNNEI. The CDR3 DNA reads TGTGCCAGCAGTGAAGTGGTGGGACTAGCGGGGGGGCTGAGCGGGGAGCTGTTTTTT. Translated, it gives CASSEVVGLAGGLSGELFF.

The genes are TRBV5-1 and TRBJ2-3; 8 nucleotides agree with TRBD2. Unmatched junction bases numbered 4, after V lost 2 bases and J lost 5 bases. The CDR3 consists of 14 residues. Germline V gene sequence: CDR1 SGHRS, CDR2 YFSETQ. The CDR3 coding sequence is TGCGCCAGCAGCTTACGGGGGGGAGTAGATACGCAGTATTTT. Its translation is CASSLRGGVDTQYF.

The J gene is TRBJ2-2, the V gene TRBV19; 9 bases match TRBD2. Looked up from germline, CDR1 is LNHDA and CDR2 is SQIVND (reference sequence). J lost 8 bases, V lost 7 bases, and 17 bases had no gene match. There are 17 residues in the CDR3. The CDR3 reads CASTTRLASGTGGELFF. The DNA for the CDR3 is TGTGCCAGTACTACGAGGTTGGCTAGCGGGACGGGAGGGGAGCTGTTTTTT.

This clone appeared a few times. The chain links TRBV19 to TRBJ2-3; 7 bases map to TRBD2. With V trimmed by 7 bases and J by 5 bases, 9 bases remained unmatched. The CDR3 runs to 14 residues. The V gene's germline CDR1 is LNHDA and CDR2 SQIVND (reference sequence). CDR3 protein: CASNRQGGIDTQYF. The CDR3 nucleotides read TGTGCCAGTAACCGGCAGGGAGGGATAGATACGCAGTATTTT. The entire variable domain, with the rest obtained from reference TRBV19 and TRBJ2-3, is as follows: DGGITQSPKYLFRKEGQNVTLSCEQNLNHDAMYWYRQDPGQGLRLIYYSQIVNDFQKGDIAEGYSVSREKKESFPLTVTSAQKNPTAFYLCASNRQGGIDTQYFGPGTRLTVL.

CDR3 amino acids: CASSPRQGGSYNEQFF. The CDR3 region has the DNA TGTGCCAGTAGTCCAAGACAGGGAGGCTCCTACAATGAGCAGTTCTTC. This chain uses TRBV19 with TRBJ2-1; D perhaps matches TRBD1 (7 bases). V lost 5 bases to trimming and J lost 0 bases, with 14 bases between them. Germline lookup yields CDR1 LNHDA and CDR2 SQIVND (reference sequence). This CDR3 has 16 residues. Variable domain in full (rest from reference TRBV19 and TRBJ2-1): DGGITQSPKYLFRKEGQNVTLSCEQNLNHDAMYWYRQDPGQGLRLIYYSQIVNDFQKGDIAEGYSVSREKKESFPLTVTSAQKNPTAFYLCASSPRQGGSYNEQFFGPGTRLTVL.

This chain links TRBV30 with TRBJ2-7; TRBD2 matches 7 bases. V was clipped by 7 bases and J by 0 bases; unmatched bases: 15. The germline CDR1 and CDR2 sequences are GTSNPN and SVGIG (reference sequence). CDR3 length: 16 residues. CDR3 loop: CASTGGASGRSYEQYF. As DNA, the CDR3 is TGTGCCTCCACAGGTGGGGCTAGCGGACGCTCCTACGAGCAGTACTTC.

The chain combines TRBV7-9 with TRBJ2-2; D is perhaps TRBD1 (6 bases). CDR3 size: 19 residues. V lost 2 bases and J lost 5, with 24 bases in between. Germline CDR1 is SEHNR and CDR2 is FQNEAQ (reference sequence). In DNA form, the CDR3 reads TGTGCCAGCAGCTTAAAACAACAGGGCGGCAGGCCTCCGACCGGGGAGCTGTTTTTT. Translating it yields CASSLKQQGGRPPTGELFF. Looking up the rest from reference TRBV7-9 and TRBJ2-2 gives the full variable domain: DTGVSQNPRHKITKRGQNVTFRCDPISEHNRLYWYRQTLGQGPEFLTYFQNEAQLEKSRLLSDRFSAERPKGSFSTLEIQRTEQGDSAMYLCASSLKQQGGRPPTGELFFGEGSRLTVL.

V gene TRBV5-8 combines with J gene TRBJ1-2, with D hard to call. The CDR3 runs to 12 residues. The germline gives CDR1 SGHTS, CDR2 YDEGEE. V was clipped by 4 bases and J by 4 bases, with 8 bases between them. CDR3 sequence: CASSAGPYGYTF. The CDR3 DNA sequence: TGTGCCAGCAGCGCGGGCCCCTATGGCTACACCTTC.

This chain links TRBV7-8 with TRBJ2-2; D unclear. V was trimmed by 2 bases and J by 9 bases, leaving 7 bases between them. CDR3 size: 12 residues. From germline, CDR1 is SGHVS and CDR2 FQNEAQ. The CDR3 DNA reads as TGTGCCAGCAGCTTAACAATGAGGGAGCTGTTTTTT. Amino acids: CASSLTMRELFF.